These 22 T cell receptor beta chains originate from one sample sequenced in a study of control samples from healthy donors and cancer patients. TCRdb's table, derived via immunoSEQ multiplex PCR, lists solely in-frame clones and lacks some. The sample shows 120,000 or so clones, around 87% of them seen only once. The sequencing sample was made of blood. The receptors were gathered from a man aged 55-75 years in good health.

The chain is built from TRBV28 and TRBJ2-1; D remains unclear. The CDR3 is 12 amino acids. Looked up from germline, CDR1 is MDHEN and CDR2 is SYDVKM. Trimming shortened V by 1 base and J by 13 bases, and 11 bases separated the two germline ends. The CDR3 reads CASSLSHRLQFF. CDR3 bases: TGTGCCAGCAGTTTATCCCATAGGCTACAGTTCTTC.

The chain has TRBV19 and TRBJ1-1; D is ambiguous. From germline, CDR1 is LNHDA and CDR2 SQIVND (reference sequence). The CDR3 has 17 amino acids. The V end was cut by 1 base, the J end by 6 bases, with 21 bases between. Here the CDR3 reads CASSIVGAARRTAEAFF. Here the CDR3 DNA reads TGTGCCAGTAGTATAGTCGGTGCGGCGCGGAGGACGGCTGAAGCTTTCTTT.

The J gene is TRBJ1-4, the V gene TRBV28, with TRBD1 matching 8 bases. From germline, CDR1 is MDHEN and CDR2 SYDVKM. J was trimmed by 15 bases and V by 4 bases; bases with no gene match: 13. CDR3 size: 14 residues. CDR3 sequence: CASSSSMGTGPLFF. CDR3 nucleotides: TGTGCCAGCAGTTCTTCCATGGGGACAGGACCCTTGTTTTTT.

This chain connects TRBV5-1 to TRBJ1-1; no firm D call. Per germline, CDR1 SGHRS and CDR2 YFSETQ. CDR3 length: 15 amino acids. V was clipped by 0 bases and J by 1 base, with 10 bases between them. As DNA, the CDR3 is TGCGCCAGCAGCTTGGCGCTGGTAGCGAACACTGAAGCTTTCTTT. This codes for CASSLALVANTEAFF.

On this clone: Other DNA sequences within the sample encode an identical CDR3. The V gene is TRBV3-1 (or the pseudogene TRBV3-2), the J gene TRBJ2-7, with 12 bases matching TRBD2. CDR1 and CDR2 (germline): LGHDT, YNNKEL (reference sequence). The V segment lost 3 bases and the J segment 3 bases; nucleotides outside the gene matches: 0. The CDR3 consists of 14 residues. The CDR3 DNA is TGTGCCAGCAGCCAGACTAGCGGGGGCTACGAGCAGTACTTC. The encoded protein is CASSQTSGGYEQYF.

The J gene is TRBJ1-2, the V gene TRBV12-3 or TRBV12-4, with D possibly TRBD1 on 6 matching bases. V lost 6 bases and J 8 bases, leaving 16 bases between the germline ends. The CDR3 runs 13 residues. CDR3 sequence (DNA): TGTGCCAGCAGCCTCGCGGAAGGGGGAGGCTACACCTTC. It yields the protein CASSLAEGGGYTF.

The V and J genes are TRBV18 and TRBJ2-2; D is perhaps TRBD1 (6 bases). The CDR3 has 15 residues. The V gene's germline CDR1 is KGHSH and CDR2 LQKENI. The V and J ends lost 4 bases and 0 bases respectively, with 9 bases between them. The CDR3 DNA reads TGTGCCAGCTCACGCGCAGGGGCGAACACCGGGGAGCTGTTTTTT. This codes for CASSRAGANTGELFF.

V and J are TRBV19 and TRBJ1-5; D possibly corresponds to TRBD1 (5 bases). From germline, CDR1 is LNHDA and CDR2 SQIVND (reference sequence). Trimming removed 1 base from V and 4 bases from J, with 17 bases in between. The length of the CDR3 is 17 residues. In DNA form, the CDR3 reads TGTGCCAGTAGTATAGCGAAGGGGATCGGGGCAAATCAGCCCCAGCATTTT. It specifies CASSIAKGIGANQPQHF.

The gene calls are TRBV18 and TRBJ2-3; TRBD1 agrees at 8 bases. The V segment lost 2 bases and the J segment 0 bases; nucleotides outside the gene matches: 1. This CDR3 has 15 residues. Looked up from germline, CDR1 is KGHSH and CDR2 is LQKENI. CDR3 in amino acids: CASSPWTGSTDTQYF. The CDR3 nucleotides are TGTGCCAGCTCACCATGGACAGGGAGCACAGATACGCAGTATTTT.

The chain employs TRBV9 and TRBJ2-6; the D is unclear. CDR1 is SGDLS and CDR2 is YYNGEE in the germline V gene. V was cut by 0 bases and J by 0 bases, with 1 base left in between. This CDR3 is built from 14 residues. The CDR3 sequence is CASSVDSGANVLTF. The CDR3 nucleotides read TGTGCCAGCAGCGTAGACTCTGGGGCCAACGTCCTGACTTTC.

The V gene is TRBV12-3 or TRBV12-4, the J gene TRBJ1-6; no definite D call. The CDR3 covers 12 residues. The germline V and J ends were trimmed by 7 bases and 11 bases, with 12 bases remaining between them. The CDR3 sequence is CASMKDRAPLHF. The CDR3 nucleotides read TGTGCCAGCATGAAGGATAGGGCACCCCTCCACTTT.

The V and J genes are TRBV19 and TRBJ1-5, with D perhaps matching TRBD1 (6 bases). The V end was cut by 7 bases, the J end by 5 bases, with 18 bases between. This CDR3 region has 15 residues. Looked up from germline, CDR1 is LNHDA and CDR2 is SQIVND (reference sequence). As DNA, the CDR3 is TGTGCCAGTACCATGGGAGGGGGGGAATATCAGCCCCAGCATTTT. Its protein is CASTMGGGEYQPQHF.

This chain links TRBV6-5 with TRBJ1-2, with a weak D call TRBD1 (6 bases). V lost 2 bases and J 5 bases, leaving 9 bases between the germline ends. The CDR3 consists of 13 residues. Germline V gene sequence: CDR1 MNHEY, CDR2 SVGAGI. The CDR3 here is CASSYLGGYGYTF. DNA for the CDR3: TGTGCCAGCAGTTACCTAGGGGGATATGGCTACACCTTC.

The chain links TRBV11-3 to TRBJ2-3; D remains unclear. The CDR3 length is 12 residues. Germline CDR1 SGHNT, CDR2 YENEEA. V gave up 3 bases and J gave up 2 bases, with 3 bases separating them. CDR3 bases: TGTGCCAGCAGCTTTCTCACAGATACGCAGTATTTT. It specifies CASSFLTDTQYF.

The J gene is TRBJ1-3, the V gene TRBV6-1; tentative D call: TRBD1 (6 bases). The CDR3 spans 16 residues. The V gene lost 2 bases and the J gene lost 1 base, with 12 bases spanning the gap. The germline V gene has CDR1 MNHNS and CDR2 SASEGT. In DNA form, the CDR3 reads TGTGCCAGCAGTGAATTGGGGGGCTGGTCTGGAAACACCATATATTTT. Protein sequence: CASSELGGWSGNTIYF.

This clone has just one count. The chain recombines TRBV5-1 with TRBJ2-3, with D possibly TRBD2 on 5 matching bases. V lost 5 bases and J 3 bases, leaving 16 bases between the germline ends. The CDR3 is 15 residues long. The germline gives CDR1 SGHRS, CDR2 YFSETQ. Written as DNA, the CDR3 is TGCGCCAGCAGGGTCCGGGGTCTGGAGACAGATACGCAGTATTTT. Its translation is CASRVRGLETDTQYF.

The chain carries TRBV19 and TRBJ2-5; D uncertain. With 7 bases removed from V and 1 base from J, the gap between germline ends came to 10 bases. The germline gives CDR1 LNHDA, CDR2 SQIVND (reference sequence). There are 13 residues in the CDR3. The CDR3: CASTPAGQETQYF. CDR3 nucleotides: TGTGCCAGTACCCCGGCTGGCCAAGAGACCCAGTACTTC.

The chain uses TRBV21-1 and TRBJ1-1; TRBD1 was called by the table and not checked on the DNA. TRBV21-1 is shown as a pseudogene. This CDR3 region has 15 residues. The CDR3, as DNA: TGTGCCAGCAGCTATGACAGATCCCTGAACACTGAAGCTTTCTTT. It codes for CASSYDRSLNTEAFF.

The chain recombines TRBV24-1 with TRBJ2-5, with D hard to call. Germline assignment: CDR1 KGHDR and CDR2 SFDVKD. The germline V and J ends were trimmed by 4 bases and 7 bases, with 12 bases remaining between them. This CDR3 has 13 amino acids. CDR3 region: CATSDGSSRTQYF. The CDR3 DNA reads TGTGCCACCAGTGACGGCAGTTCGAGGACCCAGTACTTC.

This chain joins TRBV11-2 and TRBJ1-2; D not certain. The CDR3 has 14 residues. Germline V gene lookup returns CDR1 SGHAT and CDR2 FQNNGV. V lost 5 bases and J 5 bases, leaving 15 bases between the germline ends. The CDR3 region is CASSVSGSFYGYTF. DNA for the CDR3: TGTGCCAGCAGCGTCTCGGGCTCCTTTTATGGCTACACCTTC.

This chain uses TRBV19 with TRBJ2-2, with a weak D call TRBD1 (6 bases). The CDR3 covers 15 residues. The V end lost 5 bases, the J end lost 4 bases, and 14 bases lay between the germline ends. The germline CDR1 and CDR2 sequences are LNHDA and SQIVND (reference sequence). CDR3: CASSSGQSPTGELFF. The DNA for the CDR3 is TGTGCCAGTAGTTCCGGACAGAGCCCCACCGGGGAGCTGTTTTTT.

The chain combines TRBV4-3 with TRBJ1-1; TRBD1 matches 7 bases. Trimming removed 4 bases from V and 1 base from J; junction bases left unmatched: 6. CDR3 length: 15 amino acids. Germline V gene sequence: CDR1 LGHNA, CDR2 YSLEER. The CDR3 sequence is CASSPAGTANTEAFF. The DNA for the CDR3 is TGCGCCAGCAGCCCCGCCGGGACAGCGAACACTGAAGCTTTCTTT.